The present T cell receptor (beta chain) was sequenced within a study of a mutant IDH1 vaccine in newly diagnosed glioma (dated by TCRdb to the early 2020s). For the wider study: Patients received eight vaccinations in weeks 1, 3, 5, 7, 11, 15, 19 and 23, corresponding to visits V03 through V10. Peripheral blood was collected at six visits: V03 (baseline), V05, V07, V10, V12 and V13. Of the approximately 33 treated patients, approximately 62% were male and about 40% were female, and the mean age was approximately 41 years. Before enrollment, patients had received standard therapy of radiotherapy alone, temozolomide alone, or radiochemotherapy with temozolomide; most received the combination. In the chemotherapy-containing groups, vaccination started alongside temozolomide cycles, whereas in patients who had radiotherapy alone it started 4-6 weeks after radiotherapy. Longitudinal TCRB deep sequencing was done for 25 to 30 treated patients, wherever samples were available for exploratory analyses.

This clone was counted a few times. Its antigen is currently not known. No base quality information exists; no much larger clone differs at one position. The sample's time point label, decoded: week 11, during vaccination. Each vaccine dose was 300 ug of a 20-mer mutant IDH1 peptide in Montanide, given subcutaneously with topical imiquimod. Donors had newly diagnosed WHO grade 3 or 4 IDH1-mutant astrocytomas with loss of nuclear ATRX. The samples were drawn from NOA16, a multicentre, single-arm, open-label phase I trial in Germany that tested a mutant IDH1 peptide vaccine in humans for the first time. Genomic DNA for TCRB sequencing was isolated from EDTA blood with the DNeasy Blood and Tissue Kit. Its CDR3 holds 12 amino acids, cysteine through phenylalanine. This entry keeps only the CDR3 DNA: 36 bases, framed from base 1. In the germline V gene, CDR1 corresponds to SGHAT and CDR2 to FQNNGV. V gives up 2 bases and J gives up 5 bases, and the segment between their germline ends measures 6 bases.

What the work shows at the level of the full study, not this receptor alone: Changes in the top peripheral T cell clonotypes picked up by TCRB sequencing did not appear to be linked to pseudoprogression. Across multiple MHC alleles, vaccine-induced immune responses were seen in more than 80% of patients. The authors stated that sample limitations prevented analyses of patient blood samples from being reproduced. Selection of PBMC samples for TCRB deep sequencing was based on availability.

Receptor libraries were prepared by the immunoSEQ multiplex PCR assay. The hsTCRB Kit was used according to the manufacturer's protocol to amplify rearranged TCR beta chain sequences. An Illumina MiSeq was used to sequence the TCRB libraries. As for the authors' bioinformatics: Demultiplexing, trimming and gene mapping were performed with the kit vendor's proprietary platform. The source is immuneACCESS, and TCRdb retained only in-frame sequences with V and J called. Part of the clones is not carried over; for the studies checked, unresolved V genes explain less than half of this, and the remainder is unexplained. The V and J calls and clone size were taken over from that table, and D and trimming were inferred from the DNA. Across this sample there are under 150,000 clones, with about 80% seen only once. The ten largest clonotypes hold approximately 5% of the sample.

The sequence came from a man aged 35-49 years with glioma. The chain was built from TRBV11-2 and TRBJ1-1, with an unclear D gene assignment. Sequenced material: PBMCs, taken from a glioma patient whose treatment included an IDH1 peptide vaccine. The CDR3 reads as follows: CASSLSETEAFF. In nucleotides, the sequence is TGTGCCAGCAGCTTATCGGAGACTGAAGCTTTCTTT. The reference TRBV11-2 and TRBJ1-1 proteins fill in what lies around the CDR3, so the full variable domain reads EAGVAQSPRYKIIEKRQSVAFWCNPISGHATLYWYQQILGQGPKLLIQFQNNGVVDDSQLPKDRFSAERLKGVDSTLKIQPAKLEDSAVYLCASSLSETEAFFGQGTRLTVV.